This T cell receptor (beta chain) was recovered during a study of metastatic and nonmetastatic thyroid tumors. Study-level background: Across blood and tumor or nodule tissue, repertoires from malignant and benign thyroid patients were compared with one another. Study-level points and caveats: For both blood and tumor, malignant thyroid tumors reportedly showed significantly higher TCR beta diversity than benign nodules did.

In the authors' workflow: Building a distant-metastasis classifier for papillary thyroid cancer drew on CDR3 differences across clinicopathological groups. Using MiXCR, TCRdb reanalyzed the PCR reads. What appears here as the V and J calls and clone size reflects TCRdb's work, not the paper's. Among 24,000 or so clones listed, 11% were seen once. This CDR3 has 12 residues. The germline V gene encodes CDR1 SGHDT and CDR2 YYEEEE. Between the trimmed V and J ends, which lost 0 bases and 5 bases, there was a span of 3 bases. Every patient underwent thyroid surgery untreated. There are many counts of this clone. Its target is unknown.

Material for sequencing was blood. This sequence joins TRBV5-6 and TRBJ2-1, with unresolved D. This sequence originates from a female donor with papillary thyroid cancer or a benign thyroid nodule (not recorded which). Some clones in this sample may be carry-over from other donors' samples. CDR3 sequence reads: CASSLADNEQFF. The DNA of the CDR3 is TGTGCCAGCAGCTTGGCCGACAATGAGCAGTTCTTC.